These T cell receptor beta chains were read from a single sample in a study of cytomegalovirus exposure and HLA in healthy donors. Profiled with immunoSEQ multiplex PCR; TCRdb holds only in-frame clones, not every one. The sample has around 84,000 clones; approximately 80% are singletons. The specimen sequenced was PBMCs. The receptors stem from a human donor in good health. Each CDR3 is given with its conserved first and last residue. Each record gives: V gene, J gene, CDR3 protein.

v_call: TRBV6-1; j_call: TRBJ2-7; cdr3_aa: CASSEVTGSCEQYF
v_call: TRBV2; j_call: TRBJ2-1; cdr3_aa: CASSQPTSGGVYNEQFF
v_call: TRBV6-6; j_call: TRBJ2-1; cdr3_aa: CASSYKRGGINEQFF
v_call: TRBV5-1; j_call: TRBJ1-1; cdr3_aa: CASSPSGTIAFF
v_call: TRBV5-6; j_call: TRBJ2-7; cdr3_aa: CASSLETGLVYEQYF
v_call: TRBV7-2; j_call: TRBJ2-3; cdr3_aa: CASRLGNWRGTDTQYF
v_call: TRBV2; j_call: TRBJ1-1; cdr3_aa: CARDSGGTEAFF
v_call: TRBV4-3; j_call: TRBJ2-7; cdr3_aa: CASSQAGGTGYEQYF
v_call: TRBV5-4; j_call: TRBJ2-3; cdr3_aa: CASTRMAGRSTDTQYF
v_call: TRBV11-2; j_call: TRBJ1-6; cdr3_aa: CASSLDRTKNNSPLHF
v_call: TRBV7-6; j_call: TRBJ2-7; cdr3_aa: CASSSGGQGYEQYF
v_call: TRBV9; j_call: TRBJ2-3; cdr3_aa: CASSVVSTLTSGIPDTQYF
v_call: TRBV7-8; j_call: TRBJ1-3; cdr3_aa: CASSLGGGSGNTIYF
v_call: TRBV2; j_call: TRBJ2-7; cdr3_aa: CASSVRVAGVPYEQYF
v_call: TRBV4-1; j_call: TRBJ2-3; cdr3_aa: CASSQGLGGTQYF
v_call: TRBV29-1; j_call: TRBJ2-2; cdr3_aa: CSVERGSGELFF
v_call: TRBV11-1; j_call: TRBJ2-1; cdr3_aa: CASSLGRGGDNEQFF
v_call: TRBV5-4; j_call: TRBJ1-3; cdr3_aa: CASSLGGTGPGNTIYF
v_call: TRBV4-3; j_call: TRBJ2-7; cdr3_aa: CASSQAPGSQVEQYF
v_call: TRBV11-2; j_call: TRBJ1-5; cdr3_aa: CASSLPRGGNQPQHF